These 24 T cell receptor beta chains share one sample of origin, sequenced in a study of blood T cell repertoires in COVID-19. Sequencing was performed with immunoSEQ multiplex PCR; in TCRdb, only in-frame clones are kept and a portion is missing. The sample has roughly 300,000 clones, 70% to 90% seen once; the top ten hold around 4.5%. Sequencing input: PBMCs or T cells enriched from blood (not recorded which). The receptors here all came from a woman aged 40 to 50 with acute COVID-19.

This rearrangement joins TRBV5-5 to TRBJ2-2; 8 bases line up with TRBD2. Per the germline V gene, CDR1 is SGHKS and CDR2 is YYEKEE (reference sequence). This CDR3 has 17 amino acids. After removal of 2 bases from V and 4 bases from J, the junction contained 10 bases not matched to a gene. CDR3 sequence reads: CASSLYTGTRGTGELFF. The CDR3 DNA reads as TGTGCCAGCAGCTTATACACCGGGACTAGGGGCACCGGGGAGCTGTTTTTT. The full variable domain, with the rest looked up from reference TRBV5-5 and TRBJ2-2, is DAGVTQSPTHLIKTRGQQVTLRCSPISGHKSVSWYQQVLGQGPQFIFQYYEKEERGRGNFPDRFSARQFPNYSSELNVNALLLGDSALYLCASSLYTGTRGTGELFFGEGSRLTVL.

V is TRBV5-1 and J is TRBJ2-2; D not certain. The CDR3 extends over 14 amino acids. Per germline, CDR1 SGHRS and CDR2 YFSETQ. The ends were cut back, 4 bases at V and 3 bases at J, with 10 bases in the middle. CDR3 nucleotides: TGCGCCAGCAGCGCCACCTATGACACCGGGGAGCTGTTTTTT. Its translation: CASSATYDTGELFF.

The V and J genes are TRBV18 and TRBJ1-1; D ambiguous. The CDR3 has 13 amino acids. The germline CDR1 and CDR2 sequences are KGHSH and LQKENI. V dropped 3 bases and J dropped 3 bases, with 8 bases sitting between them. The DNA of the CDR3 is TGTGCCAGCTCACCTGAGAGAGACACTGAAGCTTTCTTT. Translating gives CASSPERDTEAFF.

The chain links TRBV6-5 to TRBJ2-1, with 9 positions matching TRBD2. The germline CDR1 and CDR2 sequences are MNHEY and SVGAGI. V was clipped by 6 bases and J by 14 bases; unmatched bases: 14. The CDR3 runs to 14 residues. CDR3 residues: CASSLTSGRSLEFF. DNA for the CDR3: TGTGCCAGCAGCCTTACTAGCGGGCGATCCTTAGAGTTCTTC.

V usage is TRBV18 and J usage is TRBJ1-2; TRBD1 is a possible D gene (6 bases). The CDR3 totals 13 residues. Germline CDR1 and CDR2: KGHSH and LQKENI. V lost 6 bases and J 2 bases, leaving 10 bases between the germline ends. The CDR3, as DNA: TGTGCCAGCTCTCTCCAGGGGAACTATGGCTACACCTTC. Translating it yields CASSLQGNYGYTF.

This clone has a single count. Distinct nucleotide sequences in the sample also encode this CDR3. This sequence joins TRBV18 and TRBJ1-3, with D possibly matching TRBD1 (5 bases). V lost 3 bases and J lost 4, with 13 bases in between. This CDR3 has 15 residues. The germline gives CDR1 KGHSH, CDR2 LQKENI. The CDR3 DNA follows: TGTGCCAGCTCACCGAGCGGGGCGTCCGGAAACACCATATATTTT. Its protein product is CASSPSGASGNTIYF.

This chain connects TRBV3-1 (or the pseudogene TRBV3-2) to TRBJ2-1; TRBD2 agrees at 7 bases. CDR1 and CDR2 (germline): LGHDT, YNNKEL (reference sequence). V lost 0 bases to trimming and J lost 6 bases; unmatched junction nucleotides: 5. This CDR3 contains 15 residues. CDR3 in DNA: TGTGCCAGCAGCCAAGAGGCGGGAGCCTTCAATGAGCAGTTCTTC. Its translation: CASSQEAGAFNEQFF.

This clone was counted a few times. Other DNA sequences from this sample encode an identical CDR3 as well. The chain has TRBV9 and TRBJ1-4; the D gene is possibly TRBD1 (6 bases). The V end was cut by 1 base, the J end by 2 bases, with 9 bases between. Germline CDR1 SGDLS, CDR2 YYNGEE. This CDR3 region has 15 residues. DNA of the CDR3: TGTGCCAGCAGCGTATTTACAGGGACTAATGAAAAACTGTTTTTT. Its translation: CASSVFTGTNEKLFF.

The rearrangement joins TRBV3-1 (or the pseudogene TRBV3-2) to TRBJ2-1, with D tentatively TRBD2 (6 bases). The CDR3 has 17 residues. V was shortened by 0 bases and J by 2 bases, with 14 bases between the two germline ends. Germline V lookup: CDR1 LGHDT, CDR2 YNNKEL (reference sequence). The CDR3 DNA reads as TGTGCCAGCAGCCAAGATAAATTCGGGAGTGCCTACAATGAGCAGTTCTTC. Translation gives CASSQDKFGSAYNEQFF.

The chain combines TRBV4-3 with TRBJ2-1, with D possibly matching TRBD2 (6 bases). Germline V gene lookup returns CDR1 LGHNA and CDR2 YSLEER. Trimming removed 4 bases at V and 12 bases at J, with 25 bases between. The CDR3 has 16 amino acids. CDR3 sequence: CASSPGGGRDDKGQFF. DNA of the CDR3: TGCGCCAGCAGCCCAGGAGGTGGGCGGGACGACAAGGGGCAGTTCTTC.

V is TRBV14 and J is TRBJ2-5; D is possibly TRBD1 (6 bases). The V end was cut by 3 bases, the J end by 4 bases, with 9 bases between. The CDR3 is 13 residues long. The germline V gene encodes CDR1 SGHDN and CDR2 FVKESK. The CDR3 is CASSQDRGETQYF. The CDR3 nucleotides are TGTGCCAGCAGCCAGGACAGAGGAGAGACCCAGTACTTC.

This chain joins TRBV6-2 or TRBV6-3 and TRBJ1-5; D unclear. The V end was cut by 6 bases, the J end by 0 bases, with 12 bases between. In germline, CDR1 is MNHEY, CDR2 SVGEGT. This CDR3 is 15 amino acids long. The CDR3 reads CASSPGSYSNQPQHF. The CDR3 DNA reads TGTGCCAGCAGCCCCGGGTCTTATAGCAATCAGCCCCAGCATTTT.

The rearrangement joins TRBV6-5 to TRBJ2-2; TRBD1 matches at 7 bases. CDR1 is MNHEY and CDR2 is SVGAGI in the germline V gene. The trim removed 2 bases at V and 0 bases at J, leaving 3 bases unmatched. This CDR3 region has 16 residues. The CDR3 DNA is TGTGCCAGCAGTTACCAGACAGGGACGAACACCGGGGAGCTGTTTTTT. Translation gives CASSYQTGTNTGELFF.

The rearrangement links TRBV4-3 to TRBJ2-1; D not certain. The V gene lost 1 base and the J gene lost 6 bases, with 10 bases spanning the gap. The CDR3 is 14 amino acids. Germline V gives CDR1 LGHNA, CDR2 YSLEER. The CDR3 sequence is CASSQGQAGNEQFF. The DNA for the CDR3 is TGCGCCAGCAGCCAAGGCCAAGCTGGCAATGAGCAGTTCTTC.

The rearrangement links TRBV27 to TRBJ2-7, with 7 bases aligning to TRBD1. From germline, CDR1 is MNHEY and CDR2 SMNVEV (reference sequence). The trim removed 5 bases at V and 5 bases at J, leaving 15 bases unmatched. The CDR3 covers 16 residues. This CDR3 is CASSPQGVGSGDEQYF. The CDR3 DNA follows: TGTGCCAGCAGTCCGCAGGGGGTGGGGTCTGGGGACGAGCAGTACTTC.

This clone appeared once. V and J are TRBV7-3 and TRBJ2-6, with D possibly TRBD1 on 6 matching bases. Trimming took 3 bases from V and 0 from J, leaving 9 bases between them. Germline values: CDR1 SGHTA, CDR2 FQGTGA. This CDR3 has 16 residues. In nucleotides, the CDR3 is TGTGCCAGCAGCTTGGACAGCGTCTCTGGGGCCAACGTCCTGACTTTC. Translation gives CASSLDSVSGANVLTF.

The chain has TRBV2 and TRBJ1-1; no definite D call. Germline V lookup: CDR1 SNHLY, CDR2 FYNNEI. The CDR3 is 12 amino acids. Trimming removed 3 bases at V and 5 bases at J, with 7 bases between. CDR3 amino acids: CASSERATEAFF. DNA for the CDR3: TGTGCCAGCAGTGAGAGAGCGACTGAAGCTTTCTTT.

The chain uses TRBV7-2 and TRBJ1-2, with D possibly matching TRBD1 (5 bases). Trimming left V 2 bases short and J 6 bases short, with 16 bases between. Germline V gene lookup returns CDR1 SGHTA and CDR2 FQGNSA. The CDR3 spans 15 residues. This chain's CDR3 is CASSLSFGGGNGYTF. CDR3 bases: TGTGCCAGCAGCTTAAGTTTCGGGGGTGGAAATGGCTACACCTTC.

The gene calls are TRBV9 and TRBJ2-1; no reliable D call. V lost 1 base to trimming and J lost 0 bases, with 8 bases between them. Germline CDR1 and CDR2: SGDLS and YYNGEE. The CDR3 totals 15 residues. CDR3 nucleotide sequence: TGTGCCAGCAGCGTACCTGCAGGCTCCTACAATGAGCAGTTCTTC. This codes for CASSVPAGSYNEQFF.

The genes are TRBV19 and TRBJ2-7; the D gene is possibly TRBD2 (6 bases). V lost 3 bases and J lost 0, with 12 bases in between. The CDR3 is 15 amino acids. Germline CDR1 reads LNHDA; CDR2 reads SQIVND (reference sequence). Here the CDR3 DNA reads TGTGCCAGTAGTATTCGGTCCGGGAGCTCCTACGAGCAGTACTTC. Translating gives CASSIRSGSSYEQYF.

In DNA, the CDR3 is TGTGCCAGCAGCGCGGGACAGGGGGCCGGGTGGGAAAAACTGTTTTTT. Amino acid sequence: CASSAGQGAGWEKLFF. The V and J genes are TRBV7-2 and TRBJ1-4; 12 nucleotides agree with TRBD1. Germline V lookup: CDR1 SGHTA, CDR2 FQGNSA. The ends lost 5 bases at V and 8 bases at J; junction bases unmatched: 9. The CDR3 sequence is 16 residues long.

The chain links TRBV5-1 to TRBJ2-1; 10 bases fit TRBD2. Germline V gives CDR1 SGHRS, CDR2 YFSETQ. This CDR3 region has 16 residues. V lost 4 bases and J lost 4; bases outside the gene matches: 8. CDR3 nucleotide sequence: TGCGCCAGCAGCCTACCAACTAGCGGGAAATACAATGAGCAGTTCTTC. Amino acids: CASSLPTSGKYNEQFF.

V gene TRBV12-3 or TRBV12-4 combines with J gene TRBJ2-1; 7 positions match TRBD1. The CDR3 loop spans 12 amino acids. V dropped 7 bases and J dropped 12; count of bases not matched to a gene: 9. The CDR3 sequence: CASTTQGLGQFF. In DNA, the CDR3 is TGTGCCAGCACCACACAGGGGCTGGGGCAGTTCTTC.

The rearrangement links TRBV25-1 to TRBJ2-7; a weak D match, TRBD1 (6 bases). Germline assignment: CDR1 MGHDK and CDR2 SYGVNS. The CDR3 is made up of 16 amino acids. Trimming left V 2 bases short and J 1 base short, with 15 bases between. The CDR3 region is CASSEDGQGRSYEQYF. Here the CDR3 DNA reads TGTGCCAGCAGTGAAGACGGGCAGGGGCGGTCCTACGAGCAGTACTTC.